The rows below give T cell receptor beta chains drawn from one sample of a study of T cell responses to AZD1222 COVID-19 vaccine. Here immunoSEQ multiplex PCR was the method, and the copy in TCRdb shows in-frame clones only, minus some. The table shows about 25,000 clones, with 80% to 90% occurring only once. This specimen was peripheral blood, taken 28 days after the second AZD1222 dose. These receptors originate from an adult who received the AZD1222 COVID-19 vaccine. CDR3s include the opening cysteine and the closing phenylalanine or tryptophan. A D gene is named only where the DNA matches it firmly. A clone size is listed for some rows: how often the clone was seen (once, few, many), or a class if it is expanded.

TRBD2 TRBJ2-5 TRBV7-3 NA TGTGCCAGCAGCTTAACCGGCGGGAGGGCCGGAGAGACCCAGTACTTC CASSLTGGRAGETQYF
TRBD1 TRBJ2-1 TRBV19 NA TGTGCCAGTAGTGCCCCTCGACAGGGCAAAGACAATGAGCAGTTCTTC CASSAPRQGKDNEQFF
NA TRBJ1-1 TRBV3-1/TRBV3-2 NA TGTGCCAGCAGCTCTTGGGGGGGCACTGAAGCTTTCTTT CASSSWGGTEAFF
TRBD2 TRBJ2-1 TRBV24-1 NA TGTGCCACCAGAGGGCGGGGGACCTACAATGAGCAGTTCTTC CATRGRGTYNEQFF
NA TRBJ2-3 TRBV27 NA TGTGCCAGCAGTTTAGGGTACACAGATACGCAGTATTTT CASSLGYTDTQYF
NA TRBJ2-7 TRBV28 NA TGTGCCAGCAGCGGTACAGAAAACGGATACGAGCAGTACTTC CASSGTENGYEQYF
NA TRBJ1-2 TRBV7-2 NA TGTGCCAGCAGCTTAGGCAGGGAAAAGGGCTACACCTTC CASSLGREKGYTF
TRBD2 TRBJ2-1 TRBV29-1 NA TGCAGCGTTGAAGATCCCCGGGGGGGCAATGAGCAGTTCTTC CSVEDPRGGNEQFF
TRBD1 TRBJ1-1 TRBV5-1 NA TGCGCCAGCAGCTTTACAGGGGGGAGAGGGAACACTGAAGCTTTCTTT CASSFTGGRGNTEAFF
TRBD2 TRBJ2-1 TRBV9 few TGTGCCAGCAGCGCCAGTAGTCGAACTAGCGGGAGCTGGGGCAATGAGCAGTTCTTC CASSASSRTSGSWGNEQFF
TRBD2 TRBJ2-5 TRBV7-7 NA TGTGCTAGCAGCCCTCAGGTAGCGGGAGTGGAGACCCAGTACTTC CASSPQVAGVETQYF
NA TRBJ1-3 TRBV10-3 NA TGTGCCATGAGCGACGGACTGAGCTCTGGAAACACCATATATTTT CAMSDGLSSGNTIYF
NA TRBJ1-4 TRBV24-1 NA TGTGCCACCAGTGGATCGGGTGAAAAACTGTTTTTT CATSGSGEKLFF
NA TRBJ1-2 TRBV6-6 NA TGTGCCAGCACCACACCCCGGTATGGCTACACCTTC CASTTPRYGYTF
NA TRBJ1-5 TRBV30 NA TGTGCCTGGAGTCGCACCCATAGCAATCAGCCCCAGCATTTT CAWSRTHSNQPQHF
NA TRBJ2-3 TRBV27 NA TGTGCCAGCAGTTTATCTTGGGGGGATACGCAGTATTTT CASSLSWGDTQYF
NA TRBJ1-1 TRBV28 NA TGTGCCAGCAGTTTTCATCCGGGGGGCACTGAAGCTTTCTTT CASSFHPGGTEAFF
NA TRBJ2-7 TRBV6-2/TRBV6-3 NA TGTGCCAGCAGTTACCCGCCAGGTCCAGTACCCTACGAGCAGTACTTC CASSYPPGPVPYEQYF
NA TRBJ1-5 TRBV2 NA TGTGCCAGCAGTGTATTTGTTCAGCCCCAGCATTTT CASSVFVQPQHF
NA TRBJ2-3 TRBV6-5 once TGTGCCAGCAGGGGGACTAGCACAGATACGCAGTATTTT CASRGTSTDTQYF
TRBD1 TRBJ1-2 TRBV6-6 NA TGTGCCAGCAGAGACAGGGACTATGGCTACACCTTC CASRDRDYGYTF
NA TRBJ1-3 TRBV5-6 NA TGTGCCAGCAGCTCGGTGGGGCGAAAACGGGAAAACACCATATATTTT CASSSVGRKRENTIYF
TRBD1 TRBJ2-7 TRBV3-1/TRBV3-2 NA TGTGCCAGCAGCCAGGTCGACAGGGGCTACGAGCAGTACTTC CASSQVDRGYEQYF
TRBD1 TRBJ2-5 TRBV24-1 NA TGTGCCACCTGTGATTACCGGACAGGGGGTTGGGAGACCCAGTACTTC CATCDYRTGGWETQYF
TRBD1 TRBJ2-7 TRBV6-4 medium-sized TGTGCCAGCAGTGACTTCGACAGGGGCGAGCAGTACTTC CASSDFDRGEQYF
NA TRBJ1-3 TRBV7-6 NA TGTGCCAGCAGCTTTTTAGGGAGGGAGGGATTTGGAAACACCATATATTTT CASSFLGREGFGNTIYF
TRBD2 TRBJ2-3 TRBV11-1 few TGTGCCAGCAGCCCCCCTAGCGGGAGAATCGATACGCAGTATTTT CASSPPSGRIDTQYF
TRBD1 TRBJ2-7 TRBV28 once TGTGCCAGCAGTTCAGCCGACTCCGGGACAGACTACGAGCAGTACTTC CASSSADSGTDYEQYF
NA TRBJ2-4 TRBV27 NA TGTGCCAGCAGTTTGGATGGAGCCAAAAACATTCAGTACTTC CASSLDGAKNIQYF
TRBD2 TRBJ2-1 TRBV24-1 NA TGTGCCACCAGCCGGCAGCGGGAGGCCTCCTACAATGAGCAGTTCTTC CATSRQREASYNEQFF
NA TRBJ1-5 TRBV19 NA TGTGCCAGTAGTATCAACGCAGCTAATCAGCCCCAGCATTTT CASSINAANQPQHF
NA TRBJ1-5 TRBV28 NA TGTGCCAGCAGTTTTAGTCGCAATCAGCCCCAGCATTTT CASSFSRNQPQHF
NA TRBJ1-4 TRBV2 NA NA CASILGTGGEKLFF
TRBD2 TRBJ2-3 TRBV2 NA TGTGCCAGCAGTGGATTCGCGGGAGCTGTAACAGATACGCAGTATTTT CASSGFAGAVTDTQYF
NA TRBJ2-1 TRBV2 NA TGTGCCAGCAGTGAGATTAGCTCGCTTTACAATGAGCAGTTCTTC CASSEISSLYNEQFF
NA TRBJ2-7 TRBV18 NA TGTGCCAGCTCACCATTTACAGGGAGTGCAGCCTACGAGCAGTACTTC CASSPFTGSAAYEQYF
NA TRBJ2-2 TRBV6-5 NA TGTGCCAGCAGTTACGGATCCGGGGAGCTGTTTTTT CASSYGSGELFF
TRBD1 TRBJ2-7 TRBV6-5 NA TGTGCCAGCAATTACCGGGACAGAACCTACGAGCAGTACTTC CASNYRDRTYEQYF
NA TRBJ1-3 TRBV29-1 NA TGCAGCGTTGTGGACGCAGGCTCTGGAAACACCATATATTTT CSVVDAGSGNTIYF
NA TRBJ1-5 TRBV19 NA TGTGCCAGTAGTATAGATCGGGGCTGGGGGCAGCCCCAGCATTTT CASSIDRGWGQPQHF
NA TRBJ1-2 TRBV6-2/TRBV6-3 NA TGTGCCAGCAGTTACTCGACGGGGGATATATCGGGCTACACCTTC CASSYSTGDISGYTF
NA TRBJ2-1 TRBV7-6 NA TGTGCCAGCAGCTTAGGCCCCGGTAGCGGCAATGAGCAGTTCTTC CASSLGPGSGNEQFF
NA TRBJ2-7 TRBV7-2 few TGTGCCAGCAGCTTAGTTGTCCAGGGGAGGGAGCAGTACTTC CASSLVVQGREQYF
NA TRBJ2-5 TRBV24-1 NA TGTGCCACCAGTGAGGGAAAAGAGACCCAGTACTTC CATSEGKETQYF
NA TRBJ1-1 TRBV7-9 NA TGTGCCAGCAGCTTGGAGGGGAGCACTGAAGCTTTCTTT CASSLEGSTEAFF
NA TRBJ2-3 TRBV6-5 NA TGTGCCAGCGGGCGCAGCGTAGCAACAGATACGCAGTATTTT CASGRSVATDTQYF
NA TRBJ2-7 TRBV21-1 few TGTGCCAGCAGCAGGAGGGACGGTTGGGAGGATTGCGAGCAGTACTTC CASSRRDGWEDCEQYF
NA TRBJ1-6 TRBV28 NA TGTGCCAGCAGTCCCCAGGGAGTAGGGGATAATTCACCCCTCCACTTT CASSPQGVGDNSPLHF
TRBD2 TRBJ2-1 TRBV13 NA TGTGCCAGCAGCTTAGCGGGACTAGCGTTCTACAATGAGCAGTTCTTC CASSLAGLAFYNEQFF
NA TRBJ2-6 TRBV18 once TGTGCCAGCTCACTAAACACTCGACCCTTGGGGGCCAACGTCCTGACTTTC CASSLNTRPLGANVLTF
NA TRBJ2-7 TRBV24-1 NA TGTGCCACCAGTGGAAGGGGGTCCTACGAGCAGTACTTC CATSGRGSYEQYF
TRBD1 TRBJ2-6 TRBV19 NA TGTGCCAGTACTAGGCGAGGACAGGGGGCCGCTGGGGCCAACGTCCTGACTTTC CASTRRGQGAAGANVLTF
NA TRBJ2-7 TRBV20-1 NA TGCAGTGCTGGGGCACCGGACGGTTACTTC CSAGAPDGYF
NA TRBJ2-5 TRBV5-1 NA TGCGCCAGCAGCCTTGGGAGCGGAGAGACCCAGTACTTC CASSLGSGETQYF
NA TRBJ2-2 TRBV19 NA TGTGCCAGCAGGGGACGACTGAACACCGGGGAGCTGTTTTTT CASRGRLNTGELFF
NA TRBJ1-2 TRBV6-5 few TGTGCCAGCACCAGACAGGTTTGGGGCTACACCTTC CASTRQVWGYTF
NA TRBJ2-2 TRBV3-1/TRBV3-2 NA TGTGCCAGCAGCCGGGCCGGGGAGCTGTTTTTT CASSRAGELFF
NA TRBJ2-7 TRBV5-1 few TGCGCCAGCAGCTTGGTTTCTGGGGGCGCCCCCTACGAGCAGTACTTC CASSLVSGGAPYEQYF
NA TRBJ2-3 TRBV29-1 NA TGCAGCGCGGGACAAAGCACAGATACGCAGTATTTT CSAGQSTDTQYF
TRBD2 TRBJ2-1 TRBV28 NA TGTGCCAGCAGCAACCCGGGAGGTGGGGGCAATGAGCAGTTCTTC CASSNPGGGGNEQFF